The 25 T cell receptor beta chains in this list originate from one sample, sequenced in a study of T cells after posttransplantation cyclophosphamide. TCRdb keeps only in-frame clones here, not all; method: immunoSEQ multiplex PCR. The sample is made up of under 50,000 clones, none counted only once. Specimen: PBMCs. These receptors all stem from a man aged 35 to 55 in good health, CMV-negative, and a related stem cell transplant donor.

This clone was recorded at least ten times. The rearrangement uses TRBV19 and TRBJ1-1, with D maybe TRBD1 (5 bases). With 7 bases removed from V and 1 base from J, the gap between germline ends came to 22 bases. CDR1 and CDR2 (germline): LNHDA, SQIVND (reference sequence). This CDR3 contains 17 residues. CDR3 region: CASTPPRVGGTNTEAFF. The CDR3 bases are TGTGCCAGTACCCCACCTAGGGTGGGGGGAACGAACACTGAAGCTTTCTTT.

Many counts were recorded for this clone. The rearrangement uses TRBV6-1 and TRBJ2-5; D is perhaps TRBD2 (6 bases). This CDR3 comprises 15 residues. Trimming stripped 0 bases from V and 5 bases from J, with 13 bases between. CDR1 is MNHNS, CDR2 SASEGT, per germline. In DNA form, the CDR3 reads TGTGCCAGCAGTGAAGCGTACGGGAGCGGCGAGACCCAGTACTTC. Translated: CASSEAYGSGETQYF.

The table lists this clone with many counts. This chain's CDR3 is CASSQSVAGVSNQPQHF. DNA for the CDR3: TGCGCCAGCAGCCAAAGTGTTGCAGGGGTGAGCAATCAGCCCCAGCATTTT. This chain uses TRBV4-3 with TRBJ1-5, with D maybe TRBD1 (6 bases). The germline CDR1 and CDR2 sequences are LGHNA and YSLEER. The CDR3 extends over 17 amino acids. Trimming pared 2 bases from V and 1 base from J, leaving 15 bases between.

At least ten counts were recorded for this clone. The chain couples TRBV19 to TRBJ2-3; a weak D match, TRBD2 (5 bases). CDR1 is LNHDA, CDR2 SQIVND, per germline (reference sequence). CDR3 size: 12 residues. Trimming took off 7 bases at V and 4 bases at J, with 9 bases between the two ends. CDR3 in DNA: TGTGCCAGTACCTCGGAGGCAGATACGCAGTATTTT. Its protein product is CASTSEADTQYF. Combining the CDR3 with reference TRBV19 and TRBJ2-3 gives the whole variable domain DGGITQSPKYLFRKEGQNVTLSCEQNLNHDAMYWYRQDPGQGLRLIYYSQIVNDFQKGDIAEGYSVSREKKESFPLTVTSAQKNPTAFYLCASTSEADTQYFGPGTRLTVL.

This clone was seen at least ten times. V gene TRBV28 combines with J gene TRBJ1-1; 11 bases line up with TRBD1. CDR3 length: 14 residues. The ends lost 11 bases at V and 1 base at J; junction bases unmatched: 6. Germline V CDR1 and CDR2: MDHEN, SYDVKM. The DNA for the CDR3 is TGTGCCGGGGGGACAGGGGGATGGAACACTGAAGCTTTCTTT. Translated, it gives CAGGTGGWNTEAFF.

This clone occurred a few times. V gene TRBV19 combines with J gene TRBJ2-5, with 7 positions matching TRBD1. The J call may be in error: the DNA end matches TRBJ2-7 better. This CDR3 is built from 12 residues. The V gene's germline CDR1 is LNHDA and CDR2 SQIVND (reference sequence). The chain's CDR3 is CAISSGGGEQYF. The DNA for the CDR3 is TGTGCCATCTCTTCAGGGGGTGGCGAGCAGTACTTC.

This clone was detected ten times or more. The gene calls are TRBV15 and TRBJ1-4; a possible D gene is TRBD1 (5 bases). V was shortened by 1 base and J by 1 base, with 13 bases between the two germline ends. In germline, CDR1 is LNHNV, CDR2 YYDKDF (reference sequence). This CDR3 is 17 amino acids long. CDR3 sequence (DNA): TGTGCCACCAGCAGAGGCCAGGGAATTATAACTAATGAAAAACTGTTTTTT. It specifies CATSRGQGIITNEKLFF.

This clone was counted at least ten times. The rearrangement joins TRBV7-9 to TRBJ2-1; 8 nucleotides align to TRBD2. This CDR3 is 15 amino acids long. The germline V gene encodes CDR1 SEHNR and CDR2 FQNEAQ (reference sequence). Losses at the gene ends were 5 bases for V and 7 bases for J; bases not matched to a gene: 10. The CDR3 DNA reads as TGTGCCAGCAGCCCTTCGAGAGCGGGAGTGAATGAGCAGTTCTTC. Amino acids: CASSPSRAGVNEQFF.

This clone was recorded at least ten times. This chain connects TRBV28 to TRBJ1-5; 9 positions match TRBD1. CDR1 and CDR2 from the germline V gene are MDHEN and SYDVKM. The CDR3 runs 15 residues. The V gene end was trimmed by 8 bases and the J gene end by 3 bases; junction bases not matched to a gene: 8. CDR3 nucleotide sequence: TGTGCCAGCGCCTCCGGGACAGGGCTCAATCAGCCCCAGCATTTT. Amino acid sequence: CASASGTGLNQPQHF.

Many counts were recorded for this clone. The CDR3 DNA is TGTGCCAGCACCACAGGGTTGTCCAACGAGCAGTACTTC. Its protein product is CASTTGLSNEQYF. This sequence joins TRBV27 and TRBJ2-7; TRBD1 might be the D (6 bases). The V end lost 7 bases, the J end lost 5 bases, and 15 bases lay between the germline ends. The CDR3 is made up of 13 amino acids. Germline assignment: CDR1 MNHEY and CDR2 SMNVEV (reference sequence).

This clone was counted between two and nine times. V gene TRBV6-5 combines with J gene TRBJ2-5; 10 bases fit TRBD2. The CDR3 is 15 residues long. V dropped 3 bases and J dropped 2; count of bases not matched to a gene: 3. Germline CDR1 is MNHEY and CDR2 is SVGAGI. The CDR3 DNA follows: TGTGCCAGCAGTTATAATAGCGGGAGGCAAGAGACCCAGTACTTC. Translated, it gives CASSYNSGRQETQYF.

This clone was detected many times. The V call is TRBV5-1, the J call TRBJ2-5, with D perhaps matching TRBD1 (6 bases). Between the trimmed V and J ends, which lost 3 bases and 3 bases, there was a span of 24 bases. The CDR3 has 18 amino acids. Germline V gene data show CDR1 as SGHRS and CDR2 as YFSETQ. As DNA, the CDR3 is TGCGCCAGCAGCTACTACAGGGCGTCCGCTCCCTTTGAAGAGACCCAGTACTTC. The encoded protein is CASSYYRASAPFEETQYF.

This clone was recorded many times. The J gene is TRBJ2-7, the V gene TRBV28, with 13 bases identical to TRBD2. After removal of 6 bases from V and 11 bases from J, the junction contained 7 bases not matched to a gene. The CDR3 sequence is 13 residues long. Per germline, CDR1 MDHEN and CDR2 SYDVKM. CDR3 nucleotide sequence: TGTGCCAGCAGAAGGACTAGCGGGAGTTCGGAGTACTTC. Its translation: CASRRTSGSSEYF.

This clone was seen many times. The chain recombines TRBV5-1 with TRBJ1-4; 9 bases match TRBD1. The CDR3 has 14 residues. V shed 0 bases, J shed 7 bases, and the junction held 1 base outside the gene matches. Germline loops: CDR1 SGHRS, CDR2 YFSETQ. CDR3 DNA sequence: TGCGCCAGCAGCTTGGGACAGGGGGGTGAAAAACTGTTTTTT. Protein sequence: CASSLGQGGEKLFF.

This clone was picked up many times. The J gene is TRBJ2-3, the V gene TRBV5-6; no firm D call. Germline V gives CDR1 SGHDT, CDR2 YYEEEE. CDR3 size: 14 residues. V shed 4 bases and J shed 6 bases, with 15 bases lying between them. The CDR3 loop is CASSPIISEDTQYF. DNA for the CDR3: TGTGCCAGCAGCCCCATAATATCGGAGGATACGCAGTATTTT.

Only a few counts were recorded for this clone. The chain couples TRBV18 to TRBJ2-5, with 7 nucleotides matching TRBD1. The tail of the sequence fits TRBJ2-7 better, so the J call may be wrong. The CDR3 has 15 amino acids. CDR1 KGHSH and CDR2 LQKENI come from the germline V gene. CDR3 nucleotide sequence: TGTGCCAGCTCCACAGGGGTGGTAAAGTCCTACGAGCAGTACTTC. Its translation is CASSTGVVKSYEQYF.

This clone was recorded at least ten times. This chain joins TRBV10-2 and TRBJ2-1, with 9 nucleotides matching TRBD2. V shed 2 bases and J 7 bases; nucleotides not matched to a gene: 6. CDR3 size: 15 residues. In germline, CDR1 is WSHSY, CDR2 SAAADI. The CDR3 spells CASSESSGSRNEQFF. The CDR3 DNA sequence: TGCGCCAGCAGTGAGAGTAGCGGGAGCAGAAATGAGCAGTTCTTC.

In its sample, this clone was seen a few times. The genes are TRBV9 and TRBJ1-6, with D tentatively TRBD1 (6 bases). Germline assignment: CDR1 SGDLS and CDR2 YYNGEE. V was cut by 6 bases and J by 7 bases, with 23 bases left in between. The CDR3 runs to 17 residues. The CDR3 region has the DNA TGTGCCAGCAACCAAGTTGCAGGGTGGGGACAAAATTCACCCCTCCACTTT. Residues: CASNQVAGWGQNSPLHF. The entire variable domain, with the rest obtained from reference TRBV9 and TRBJ1-6, is as follows: DSGVTQTPKHLITATGQRVTLRCSPRSGDLSVYWYQQSLDQGLQFLIQYYNGEERAKGNILERFSAQQFPDLHSELNLSSLELGDSALYFCASNQVAGWGQNSPLHFGNGTRLTVT.

This clone appeared many times. The rearrangement joins TRBV6-5 to TRBJ2-7, with D possibly matching TRBD2 (6 bases). The germline V gene has CDR1 MNHEY and CDR2 SVGAGI. The CDR3 has 14 amino acids. V dropped 0 bases and J dropped 3 bases, with 9 bases sitting between them. The CDR3 DNA sequence: TGTGCCAGCAGTTACTCGACGGGGGACTACGAGCAGTACTTC. Its translation: CASSYSTGDYEQYF.

In this sample, this clone turned up many times. The chain recombines TRBV14 with TRBJ2-5; D perhaps matches TRBD1 (6 bases). The CDR3 contains 15 residues. Trimming cost V 5 bases and J 5 bases, with 18 bases left between them. Germline assignment: CDR1 SGHDN and CDR2 FVKESK. The CDR3 here is CASSSRDIEGETQYF. CDR3 DNA sequence: TGTGCCAGCAGCTCACGGGACATTGAAGGGGAGACCCAGTACTTC. Together with reference TRBV14 and TRBJ2-5, the CDR3 gives the full variable domain: EAGVTQFPSHSVIEKGQTVTLRCDPISGHDNLYWYRRVMGKEIKFLLHFVKESKQDESGMPNNRFLAERTGGTYSTLKVQPAELEDSGVYFCASSSRDIEGETQYFGPGTRLLVL.

This clone was picked up many times. V gene TRBV9 combines with J gene TRBJ2-7; D perhaps matches TRBD1 (7 bases). Trimming left V 0 bases short and J 7 bases short, with 11 bases between. Germline loops: CDR1 SGDLS, CDR2 YYNGEE. The CDR3 is made up of 13 amino acids. Here the CDR3 DNA reads TGTGCCAGCAGCGTAGGGGCAGGGGGGGAGCAGTACTTC. Its translation: CASSVGAGGEQYF.

This clone was seen many times. This chain links TRBV10-2 with TRBJ1-3, with D hard to call. The CDR3 runs 14 residues. Trimming cost V 3 bases and J 0 bases, with 6 bases left between them. The germline gives CDR1 WSHSY, CDR2 SAAADI. Here the CDR3 DNA reads TGCGCCAGCAGTGACCCCCACTCTGGAAACACCATATATTTT. It is translated as CASSDPHSGNTIYF.

The chain couples TRBV19 to TRBJ2-5, with TRBD1 matching 9 bases. The DNA end favors TRBJ2-7, so the J call may be wrong. This CDR3 is 14 amino acids long. Looked up from germline, CDR1 is LNHDA and CDR2 is SQIVND (reference sequence). CDR3 DNA sequence: TGTGCCAGCAGTGGGGGACAGGGAGGCTACGAGCAGTACTTC. Residues: CASSGGQGGYEQYF.

This clone was seen repeatedly, ten times or more. J is TRBJ1-1 and V is TRBV10-2; perhaps TRBD1 as D (5 bases). Looked up from germline, CDR1 is WSHSY and CDR2 is SAAADI. V lost 5 bases and J 0 bases, leaving 7 bases between the germline ends. CDR3 length equals 13 residues. The chain's CDR3 is CASSWDLNTEAFF. In DNA, the CDR3 is TGCGCCAGCAGTTGGGACTTGAACACTGAAGCTTTCTTT.

J is TRBJ2-5 and V is TRBV5-4, with 10 bases fitting TRBD1. Near its end, the DNA agrees better with TRBJ2-7, so the J call may be wrong. CDR3 length: 14 residues. Per germline, CDR1 SGHNT and CDR2 YYREEE (reference sequence). CDR3 loop: CASSPWTGGDEQYF. CDR3 coding DNA: TGTGCCAGCAGCCCCTGGACAGGGGGAGACGAGCAGTACTTC.